These 2 T cell receptor beta chains came from one sample sequenced in a study of response to subunit inactivated influenza vaccine. From the RT-PCR reads, TCRdb called clonotypes with MiXCR, one entry per CDR3 protein. The sample records about 780,000 distinct CDR3 sequences, 15% to 20% being singletons. This material consisted of PBMCs from blood, taken 4 to 6 days after vaccination. These receptors came from a man in his forties or fifties who received an inactivated influenza vaccine.

This clonotype was counted between two and nine times. The V gene is TRBV7-9, the J gene TRBJ2-7; the match to TRBD2 covers 9 bases. V was pared by 1 base and J by 6 bases, with 1 base of the junction left unmatched. The CDR3 is 13 amino acids. Germline assignment: CDR1 SEHNR and CDR2 FQNEAQ (reference sequence). CDR3 DNA sequence: TGTGCCAGCAGCTTAGATAGCGGGAGCGAGCAGTACTTC. Its protein product is CASSLDSGSEQYF.

The J gene is TRBJ2-5, the V gene TRBV4-3; the D is unclear. The germline gives CDR1 LGHNA, CDR2 YSLEER. The V gene lost 1 base and the J gene lost 4 bases, with 10 bases spanning the gap. This CDR3 has 14 residues. The CDR3 DNA reads TGCGCCAGCAGCCAAGGGTCCGGTGGAGAGACCCAGTACTTC. It codes for CASSQGSGGETQYF.